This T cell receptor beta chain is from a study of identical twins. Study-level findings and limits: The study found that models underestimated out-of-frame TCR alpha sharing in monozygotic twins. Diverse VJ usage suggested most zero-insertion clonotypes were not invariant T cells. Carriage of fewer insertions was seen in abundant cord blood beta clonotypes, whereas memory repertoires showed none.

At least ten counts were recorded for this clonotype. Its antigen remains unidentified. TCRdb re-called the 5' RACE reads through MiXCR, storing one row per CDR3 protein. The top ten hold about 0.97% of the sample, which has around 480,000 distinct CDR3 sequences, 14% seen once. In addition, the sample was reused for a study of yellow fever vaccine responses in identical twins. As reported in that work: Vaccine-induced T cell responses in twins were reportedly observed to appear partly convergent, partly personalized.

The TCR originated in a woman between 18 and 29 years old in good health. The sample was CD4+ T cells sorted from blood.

CDR3 in DNA: TGTGCCAGCAGCTTAGTAGGGGGGCCCCACGAGCAGTACTTC. Its translation: CASSLVGGPHEQYF. The rearrangement joins TRBV7-2 to TRBJ2-7, with D tentatively TRBD1 or TRBD2 (6 bases each). CDR3 length: 14 amino acids. Trimming cost V 1 base and J 5 bases, with 12 bases left between them. Germline assignment: CDR1 SGHTA and CDR2 FQGNSA.